This T cell receptor (beta chain) was observed in a study of radiation and T cells in renal cell carcinoma. Study conclusions and caveats: Pretreatment tumor biopsies were lacking, so baseline clonotypes are unknown. From baseline, blood top tumor clonotypes peaked at 2 weeks post-radiation.

Assay used: immunoSEQ multiplex PCR; TCRdb lists only in-frame clones, some missing. The sample contains about 150,000 clones, 88% of which appear only once. V was pared by 5 bases and J by 9 bases, with 10 bases between. Germline lookup yields CDR1 GTSNPN and CDR2 SVGIG (reference sequence). The CDR3 contains 10 residues. Time point of the sample: baseline pretreatment blood. As to treatment: 15 Gy SBRT to primary tumor, nephrectomy 4 weeks later. For this clone: Its target is not known.

Sequenced material: blood, taken from a patient whose treatment included radiotherapy and nephrectomy. The source of this sequence is a woman in her seventies with renal cell carcinoma. This chain uses TRBV30 with TRBJ1-1; D remains unclear. The CDR3 spells CAWGVPQAFF. The CDR3 bases are TGTGCCTGGGGGGTCCCCCAAGCTTTCTTT.